The 26 T cell receptor beta chains reported below all come from one sample, sequenced in a study of blood T cells in healthy people across ages. Then a second PCR, running roughly 7 to 11 cycles, was carried out with a sample-barcoded 5' primer and a J-beta primer mix. Each CDR3 protein gets one entry after TCRdb re-called the 5' RACE reads with MiXCR. The sample contains hundreds of thousands of distinct CDR3 sequences, roughly 45% of which appear only once. The sequencing sample was made of blood. Receptors were obtained from a woman aged 60-75 years in good health.

The rearrangement links TRBV4-1 to TRBJ2-1; 8 bases are a match to TRBD2. V trimming: 4 bases; J trimming: 5 bases; junction bases outside the gene matches: 10. This CDR3 is 16 amino acids long. The V gene's germline CDR1 is MGHRA and CDR2 YSYEKL. This CDR3 reads CASSLEGLVSDNEQFF. The CDR3 DNA reads as TGCGCCAGCAGCCTTGAGGGACTAGTGTCCGACAATGAGCAGTTCTTC.

The chain employs TRBV14 and TRBJ2-1; D gene uncertain. Deletions cut 3 bases from V and 4 bases from J, with 16 bases between. This CDR3 spans 16 amino acids. CDR1 SGHDN and CDR2 FVKESK come from the germline V gene. The CDR3 DNA is TGTGCCAGCAGCCACCTTTTGACGATCCATTACAATGAGCAGTTCTTC. Its protein product is CASSHLLTIHYNEQFF. The full variable domain, completed using reference TRBV14 and TRBJ2-1, is EAGVTQFPSHSVIEKGQTVTLRCDPISGHDNLYWYRRVMGKEIKFLLHFVKESKQDESGMPNNRFLAERTGGTYSTLKVQPAELEDSGVYFCASSHLLTIHYNEQFFGPGTRLTVL.

This clonotype was seen only once. The rearrangement links TRBV3-1 to TRBJ2-1, with 15 bases fitting TRBD2. This CDR3 has 17 amino acids. Per the germline V gene, CDR1 is LGHDT and CDR2 is YNNKEL (reference sequence). The J segment lost 2 bases and the V segment lost 4 bases, leaving 3 bases of the junction unmatched. The CDR3 nucleotides read TGTGCCAGCAGCCGGGGACTAGCGGGAGGACCCTACAATGAGCAGTTCTTC. Translation: CASSRGLAGGPYNEQFF.

This clonotype was detected a few times. The chain couples TRBV20-1 to TRBJ2-5; 7 nucleotides agree with TRBD1. The ends lost 2 bases at V and 1 base at J; junction bases unmatched: 7. Per the germline V gene, CDR1 is DFQATT and CDR2 is SNEGSKA (reference sequence). The CDR3 is 15 residues long. The CDR3 here is CSARRPGTAQETQYF. CDR3 sequence (DNA): TGCAGTGCTAGAAGACCCGGGACAGCCCAAGAGACCCAGTACTTC.

This clonotype occurred a few times. This chain uses TRBV20-1 with TRBJ2-7; D uncertain. In germline, CDR1 is DFQATT, CDR2 SNEGSKA (reference sequence). The CDR3 is 14 amino acids. V was cut by 6 bases and J by 2 bases, with 17 bases left in between. In DNA, the CDR3 is TGCAGTGCGACCTGGGCTGGCGGTACCTACGAGCAGTACTTC. Protein product: CSATWAGGTYEQYF.

This chain connects TRBV20-1 to TRBJ1-2; D call uncertain. Per the germline V gene, CDR1 is DFQATT and CDR2 is SNEGSKA (reference sequence). Trimming removed 3 bases from V and 12 bases from J, with 14 bases in between. This CDR3 has 11 residues. This CDR3 reads CSASNSPTNTF. The DNA for the CDR3 is TGCAGTGCTAGTAATAGCCCCACGAACACCTTC.

The chain has TRBV5-1 and TRBJ2-1, with TRBD2 matching over 12 bases. V lost 4 bases to trimming and J lost 9 bases; unmatched junction nucleotides: 8. Germline loops: CDR1 SGHRS, CDR2 YFSETQ. The CDR3 is 15 amino acids. Here the CDR3 DNA reads TGCGCCAGCAGCCCTACTAGCGGGGGGATGGGTGAGCAGTTCTTC. It translates to CASSPTSGGMGEQFF. The variable domain in full, with the rest retrieved from reference TRBV5-1 and TRBJ2-1, is KAGVTQTPRYLIKTRGQQVTLSCSPISGHRSVSWYQQTPGQGLQFLFEYFSETQRNKGNFPGRFSGRQFSNSRSEMNVSTLELGDSALYLCASSPTSGGMGEQFFGPGTRLTVL.

The V call is TRBV9, the J call TRBJ2-2; 8 nucleotides match TRBD1. V trimming: 7 bases; J trimming: 4 bases; junction bases outside the gene matches: 3. CDR3 length: 13 amino acids. Germline loops: CDR1 SGDLS, CDR2 YYNGEE. CDR3 amino acids: CASRDRPTGELFF. The DNA of the CDR3 is TGTGCCAGCCGGGACAGGCCCACCGGGGAGCTGTTTTTT.

The gene calls are TRBV6-6 and TRBJ2-7; TRBD1 matches 7 bases. The V gene end was trimmed by 5 bases and the J gene end by 5 bases; junction bases not matched to a gene: 9. This CDR3 comprises 14 residues. Per the germline V gene, CDR1 is MNHNY and CDR2 is SVGAGI (reference sequence). Written as DNA, the CDR3 is TGTGCCAGCAGTCTAAGGGGGCTGCAGGACGAGCAGTACTTC. Protein sequence: CASSLRGLQDEQYF.

The rearrangement joins TRBV12-3 or TRBV12-4 to TRBJ1-5, with unresolved D. The CDR3 contains 12 residues. The V end lost 5 bases, the J end lost 7 bases, and 9 bases lay between the germline ends. The CDR3 here is CASSPHPQPQHF. CDR3 DNA sequence: TGTGCCAGCAGTCCCCACCCACAGCCCCAGCATTTT.

The J gene is TRBJ1-6, the V gene TRBV20-1, with 7 bases aligning to TRBD1. Germline CDR1 is DFQATT and CDR2 is SNEGSKA (reference sequence). This CDR3 has 14 amino acids. Losses at the gene ends were 2 bases for V and 6 bases for J; bases not matched to a gene: 4. The CDR3 bases are TGCAGTGCTAGAAGACAGGGACCTAATTCACCCCTCCACTTT. This encodes CSARRQGPNSPLHF.

V gene TRBV28 combines with J gene TRBJ2-7; maybe TRBD2 (7 bases). The DNA matches TRBJ2-5 better at its end, which makes the J call doubtful. The CDR3 runs 19 residues. Germline V CDR1 and CDR2: MDHEN, SYDVKM. As DNA, the CDR3 is TGTGCCAGCAATACCGCCCGTCTAACGGGGGGCTTCGTAGGAGAGACCCAGTACTTC. This codes for CASNTARLTGGFVGETQYF.

This rearrangement joins TRBV13 to TRBJ2-7; D might be TRBD1 or TRBD2, each matching 6 bases. The germline V gene has CDR1 PRHDT and CDR2 FYEKMQ (reference sequence). The CDR3 totals 14 residues. Deletions cut 5 bases from V and 6 bases from J, with 17 bases between. The chain's CDR3 is CASSRGETRFEQYF. The CDR3 bases are TGTGCCAGCAGCAGGGGGGAGACACGCTTCGAGCAGTACTTC. The full variable domain, in which reference TRBV13 and TRBJ2-7 provide the parts outside the CDR3, is AAGVIQSPRHLIKEKRETATLKCYPIPRHDTVYWYQQGPGQDPQFLISFYEKMQSDKGSIPDRFSAQQFSDYHSELNMSSLELGDSALYFCASSRGETRFEQYFGPGTRLTVT.

This clonotype has just a few counts. The chain carries TRBV7-6 and TRBJ2-1; 7 bases agree with TRBD2. Germline CDR1 and CDR2: SGHVS and FNYEAQ. Trimming took 1 base from V and 8 from J; bases not matched to a gene: 5. The CDR3 covers 14 residues. The CDR3 sequence: CASSLGLGRDEQFF. In DNA, the CDR3 is TGTGCCAGCAGCTTAGGACTAGGGAGGGATGAGCAGTTCTTC.

In regard to this clonotype: Being one base from a much bigger clone, this may be a read error. V and J are TRBV20-1 and TRBJ2-5, with 9 bases identical to TRBD2. The germline V gene encodes CDR1 DFQATT and CDR2 SNEGSKA (reference sequence). The CDR3 consists of 16 residues. V was clipped by 1 base and J by 11 bases; unmatched bases: 17. Here the CDR3 DNA reads TGCAGTGCTAGAGTTCGCGGGAGGGTCTTGATTAATGAGCAGTACTTC. It is translated as CSARVRGRVLINEQYF.

The chain links TRBV6-2 or TRBV6-3 to TRBJ1-5; D gene ambiguous. The germline V gene has CDR1 MNHEY and CDR2 SVGEGT. Trimming left V 2 bases short and J 6 bases short, with 17 bases between. This CDR3 comprises 16 residues. CDR3 DNA sequence: TGTGCCAGCAGTTACAGAGCTACGGGCGGGAGTCAGCCCCAGCATTTT. It encodes CASSYRATGGSQPQHF.

The V call is TRBV25-1, the J call TRBJ2-5, with 7 bases aligning to TRBD1. V lost 4 bases and J lost 0; bases outside the gene matches: 14. The CDR3 sequence is 18 residues long. The germline gives CDR1 MGHDK, CDR2 SYGVNS. The CDR3 region has the DNA TGTGCCAGCAGTGGCAGTTCTCGGGACAGAATCTACCAAGAGACCCAGTACTTC. It translates to CASSGSSRDRIYQETQYF.

The gene calls are TRBV15 and TRBJ2-3; no reliable D call. The CDR3 spans 13 residues. The germline gives CDR1 LNHNV, CDR2 YYDKDF (reference sequence). V lost 0 bases and J 6 bases, leaving 7 bases between the germline ends. CDR3 loop: CATSRDSGDTQYF. CDR3 nucleotide sequence: TGTGCCACCAGCAGAGATTCCGGGGATACGCAGTATTTT.

This clonotype was seen more than once but under ten times. V is TRBV7-2 and J is TRBJ1-5, with 7 bases identical to TRBD1. CDR3 length: 15 residues. V was pared by 3 bases and J by 0 bases, with 2 bases of the junction left unmatched. Germline V gene data show CDR1 as SGHTA and CDR2 as FQGNSA. In DNA form, the CDR3 reads TGTGCCAGCAGCTTTAACAGGGGTAGCAATCAGCCCCAGCATTTT. It encodes CASSFNRGSNQPQHF.

This clonotype was recorded a few times. Here the CDR3 reads CASILGAGQGYEQYF. For the CDR3, the DNA is TGTGCCAGCATCCTGGGGGCAGGGCAGGGCTACGAGCAGTACTTC. The V call is TRBV28, the J call TRBJ2-7; perhaps TRBD1 as D (6 bases). Germline CDR1 and CDR2: MDHEN and SYDVKM. The CDR3 sequence is 15 residues long. Trimming stripped 7 bases from V and 3 bases from J, with 19 bases between.

This clonotype was seen a few times. The chain is built from TRBV18 and TRBJ2-1, with D possibly TRBD1 on 7 matching bases. The closer fit of TRBJ2-7 to the DNA end suggests the J call may be wrong. The CDR3 contains 14 residues. Per germline, CDR1 KGHSH and CDR2 LQKENI. As DNA, the CDR3 is TGTGCCAGCTCACCACAGACAGGGAGGAATGAGCAGTACTTC. It encodes CASSPQTGRNEQYF.

The chain uses TRBV28 and TRBJ2-1; D is uncertain. The CDR3 runs 15 residues. The V and J ends lost 7 bases and 4 bases respectively, with 17 bases between them. The germline CDR1 and CDR2 sequences are MDHEN and SYDVKM. CDR3 DNA sequence: TGTGCCAGCACCCCTCTACAGTGGGGTTACAATGAGCAGTTCTTC. Protein product: CASTPLQWGYNEQFF.

A word on this clonotype: A read error is possible here, since a much larger clone lies one base away. The chain joins TRBV20-1 to TRBJ2-1, with D perhaps matching TRBD1 or TRBD2 (5 bases each). V gave up 4 bases and J gave up 13 bases, with 14 bases separating them. Germline CDR1 reads DFQATT; CDR2 reads SNEGSKA (reference sequence). The CDR3 length is 11 residues. In nucleotides, the CDR3 is TGCAGTGCTACCCGAGGGGAGACCCAGTTCTTC. This sequence encodes CSATRGETQFF.

This clonotype was recorded only once. The chain employs TRBV6-5 and TRBJ2-1; possibly TRBD1 for D (5 bases). The CDR3 is made up of 11 amino acids. Trimming removed 7 bases from V and 7 bases from J, with 8 bases in between. Germline CDR1 reads MNHEY; CDR2 reads SVGAGI. CDR3 loop: CASTQGNEQFF. The CDR3, as DNA: TGTGCCAGCACGCAGGGAAATGAGCAGTTCTTC.

About this clonotype itself: The junction departs from the called germline gene at one end, perhaps through a read error. The chain couples TRBV13 to TRBJ2-5, with TRBD2 matching 12 bases. TRBJ2-7 explains the end of the DNA better; the J call may be wrong. CDR3 length: 15 amino acids. Germline CDR1 PRHDT, CDR2 FYEKMQ (reference sequence). For the CDR3, the DNA is TGTGCCGGCAGCTCTGGGACTAGCGGGTTAAACGAGCAGTACTTC. Translated, it gives CAGSSGTSGLNEQYF.

The chain combines TRBV5-1 with TRBJ1-1; D call uncertain. V was pared by 1 base and J by 0 bases, with 7 bases between. This CDR3 region has 14 residues. The germline V gene encodes CDR1 SGHRS and CDR2 YFSETQ. CDR3 DNA sequence: TGCGCCAGCAGCTTGAACTCCTTGAACACTGAAGCTTTCTTT. It translates to CASSLNSLNTEAFF. Looking up the rest from reference TRBV5-1 and TRBJ1-1 gives the full variable domain: KAGVTQTPRYLIKTRGQQVTLSCSPISGHRSVSWYQQTPGQGLQFLFEYFSETQRNKGNFPGRFSGRQFSNSRSEMNVSTLELGDSALYLCASSLNSLNTEAFFGQGTRLTVV.